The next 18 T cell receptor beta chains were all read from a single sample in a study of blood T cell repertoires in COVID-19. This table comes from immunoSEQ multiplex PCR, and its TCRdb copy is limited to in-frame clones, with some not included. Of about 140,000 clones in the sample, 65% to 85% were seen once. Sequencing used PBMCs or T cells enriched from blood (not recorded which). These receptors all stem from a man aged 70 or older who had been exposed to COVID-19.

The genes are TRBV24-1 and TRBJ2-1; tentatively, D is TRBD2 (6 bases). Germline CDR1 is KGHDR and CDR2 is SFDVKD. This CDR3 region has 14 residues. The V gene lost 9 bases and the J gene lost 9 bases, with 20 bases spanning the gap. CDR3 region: CATESVEGQGEQFF. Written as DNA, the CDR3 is TGTGCCACCGAATCGGTGGAGGGCCAGGGTGAGCAGTTCTTC.

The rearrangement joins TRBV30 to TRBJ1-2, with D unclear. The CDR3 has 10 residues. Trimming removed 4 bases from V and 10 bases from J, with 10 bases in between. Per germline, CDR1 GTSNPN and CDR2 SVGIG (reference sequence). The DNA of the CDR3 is TGTGCCTGGATGGACTCCCACTACACCTTC. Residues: CAWMDSHYTF.

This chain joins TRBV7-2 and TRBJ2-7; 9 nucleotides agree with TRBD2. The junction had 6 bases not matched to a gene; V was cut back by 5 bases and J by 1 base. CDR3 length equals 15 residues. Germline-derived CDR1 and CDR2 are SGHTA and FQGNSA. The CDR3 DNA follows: TGTGCCAGCAGCCGTGTGGCGGGAGGGTCCTACGAGCAGTACTTC. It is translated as CASSRVAGGSYEQYF.

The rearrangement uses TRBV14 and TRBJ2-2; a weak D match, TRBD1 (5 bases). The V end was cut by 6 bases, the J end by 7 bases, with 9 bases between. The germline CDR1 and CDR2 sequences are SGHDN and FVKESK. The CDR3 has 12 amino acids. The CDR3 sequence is CASRQVHGELFF. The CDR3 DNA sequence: TGTGCCAGCAGACAGGTGCACGGGGAGCTGTTTTTT.

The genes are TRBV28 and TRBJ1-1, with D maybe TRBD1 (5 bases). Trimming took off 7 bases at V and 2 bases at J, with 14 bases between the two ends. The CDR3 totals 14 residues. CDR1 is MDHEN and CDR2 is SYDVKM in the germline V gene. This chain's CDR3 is CASTGGRANTEAFF. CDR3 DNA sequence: TGTGCCAGCACCGGGGGACGGGCAAACACTGAAGCTTTCTTT.

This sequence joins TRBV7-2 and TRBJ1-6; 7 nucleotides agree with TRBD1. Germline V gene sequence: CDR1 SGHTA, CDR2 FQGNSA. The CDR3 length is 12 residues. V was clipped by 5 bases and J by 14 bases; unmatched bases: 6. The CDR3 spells CASSLGGAALHF. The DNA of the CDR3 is TGTGCCAGCAGCCTAGGGGGCGCGGCCCTCCACTTT.

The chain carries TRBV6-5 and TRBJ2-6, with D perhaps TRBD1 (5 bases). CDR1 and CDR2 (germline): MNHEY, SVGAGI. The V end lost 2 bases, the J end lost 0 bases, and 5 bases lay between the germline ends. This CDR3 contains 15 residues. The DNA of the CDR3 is TGTGCCAGCAGTTACGGGGCCTCTGGGGCCAACGTCCTGACTTTC. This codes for CASSYGASGANVLTF.

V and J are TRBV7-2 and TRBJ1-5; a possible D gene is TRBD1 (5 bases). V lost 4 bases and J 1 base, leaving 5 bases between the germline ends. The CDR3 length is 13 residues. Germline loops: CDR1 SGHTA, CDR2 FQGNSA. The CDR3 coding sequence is TGTGCCAGCAGCTCAGGGAGCAATCAGCCCCAGCATTTT. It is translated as CASSSGSNQPQHF. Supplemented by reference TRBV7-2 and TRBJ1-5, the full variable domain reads GAGVSQSPSNKVTEKGKDVELRCDPISGHTALYWYRQSLGQGLEFLIYFQGNSAPDKSGLPSDRFSAERTGGSVSTLTIQRTQQEDSAVYLCASSSGSNQPQHFGDGTRLSIL.

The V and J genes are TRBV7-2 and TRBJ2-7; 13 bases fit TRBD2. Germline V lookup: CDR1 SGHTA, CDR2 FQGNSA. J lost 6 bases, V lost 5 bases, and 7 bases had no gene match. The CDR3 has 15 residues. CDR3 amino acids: CASSTGLAGPSEQYF. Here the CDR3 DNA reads TGTGCCAGCAGCACGGGACTAGCGGGGCCTTCCGAGCAGTACTTC. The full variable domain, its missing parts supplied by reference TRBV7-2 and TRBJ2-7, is GAGVSQSPSNKVTEKGKDVELRCDPISGHTALYWYRQSLGQGLEFLIYFQGNSAPDKSGLPSDRFSAERTGGSVSTLTIQRTQQEDSAVYLCASSTGLAGPSEQYFGPGTRLTVT.

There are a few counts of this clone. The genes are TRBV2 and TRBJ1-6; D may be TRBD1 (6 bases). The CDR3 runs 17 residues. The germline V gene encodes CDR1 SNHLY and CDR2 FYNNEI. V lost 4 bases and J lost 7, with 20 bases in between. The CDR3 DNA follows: TGTGCCAGCAGTGTTAAAGCAGGGGATCAGAGGAATTCACCCCTCCACTTT. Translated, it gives CASSVKAGDQRNSPLHF.

Written as DNA, the CDR3 is TGCGCCAGCAGGCGGCACGGGGGGCCCACTGAGCAGTACTTC. Amino acid sequence: CASRRHGGPTEQYF. The V gene is TRBV23-1, the J gene TRBJ2-7; weak D call: TRBD2 (7 bases). TRBV23-1 is known as an ORF, though its function is uncertain. V gave up 6 bases and J gave up 7 bases, with 19 bases separating them. The CDR3 has 14 amino acids.

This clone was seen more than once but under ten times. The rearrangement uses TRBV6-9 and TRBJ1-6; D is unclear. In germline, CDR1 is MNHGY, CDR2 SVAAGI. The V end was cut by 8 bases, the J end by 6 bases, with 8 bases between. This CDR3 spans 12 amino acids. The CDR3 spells CASCQINSPLHF. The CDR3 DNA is TGTGCCAGCTGCCAGATTAATTCACCCCTCCACTTT.

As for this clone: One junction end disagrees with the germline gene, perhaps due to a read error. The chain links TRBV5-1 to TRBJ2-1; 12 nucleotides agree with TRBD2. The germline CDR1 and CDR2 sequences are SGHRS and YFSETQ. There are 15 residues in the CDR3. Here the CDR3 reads CASRLELAGGNEQFF. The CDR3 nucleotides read TGCGCCAGCAGATTGGAGCTAGCGGGAGGGAATGAGCAGTTCTTC.

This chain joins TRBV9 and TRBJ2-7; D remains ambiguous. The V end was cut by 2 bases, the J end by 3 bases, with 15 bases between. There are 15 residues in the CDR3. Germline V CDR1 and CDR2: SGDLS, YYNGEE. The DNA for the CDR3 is TGTGCCAGCAGCGTTCTTGCAGAACCCTTCTACGAGCAGTACTTC. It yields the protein CASSVLAEPFYEQYF. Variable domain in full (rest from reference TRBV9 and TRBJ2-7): DSGVTQTPKHLITATGQRVTLRCSPRSGDLSVYWYQQSLDQGLQFLIQYYNGEERAKGNILERFSAQQFPDLHSELNLSSLELGDSALYFCASSVLAEPFYEQYFGPGTRLTVT.

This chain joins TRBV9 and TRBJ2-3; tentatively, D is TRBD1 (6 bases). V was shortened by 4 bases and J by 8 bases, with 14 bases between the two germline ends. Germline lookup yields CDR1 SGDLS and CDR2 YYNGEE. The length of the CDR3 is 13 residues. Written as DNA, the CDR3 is TGTGCCAGCAGCACCTCGGACAGTGGTACGCAGTATTTT. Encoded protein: CASSTSDSGTQYF.

The CDR3 reads CASSPSRQGFYF. CDR3 nucleotides: TGTGCCAGCAGCCCCTCACGACAGGGATTTTACTTC. V gene TRBV3-1 (or the pseudogene TRBV3-2) combines with J gene TRBJ2-5; 7 nucleotides line up with TRBD1. The V segment lost 4 bases and the J segment 14 bases; nucleotides outside the gene matches: 10. The CDR3 is 12 residues long. Germline CDR1 LGHDT, CDR2 YNNKEL (reference sequence).

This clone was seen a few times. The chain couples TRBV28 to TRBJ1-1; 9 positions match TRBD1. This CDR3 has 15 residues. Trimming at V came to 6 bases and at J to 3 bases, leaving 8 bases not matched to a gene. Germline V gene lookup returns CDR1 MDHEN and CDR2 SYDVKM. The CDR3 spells CASSPFGDRDTEAFF. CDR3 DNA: TGTGCCAGCAGCCCTTTCGGGGACAGGGACACTGAAGCTTTCTTT.

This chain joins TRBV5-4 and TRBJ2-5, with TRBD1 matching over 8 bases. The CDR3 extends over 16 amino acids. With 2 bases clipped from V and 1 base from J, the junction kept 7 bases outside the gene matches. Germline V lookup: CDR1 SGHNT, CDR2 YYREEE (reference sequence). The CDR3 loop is CASSFQGARSQETQYF. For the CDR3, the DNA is TGTGCCAGCAGCTTTCAGGGGGCGAGGAGCCAAGAGACCCAGTACTTC.